This entry describes one T cell receptor beta chain. This record belongs to a study of blood T cell repertoires in COVID-19. Across the whole study: Collection of acute and convalescent COVID-19 samples took place in the United States, Italy and Spain. PBMCs, B-cell-depleted T cells, or T cells were the source of the cDNA or gDNA that made up the material.

Categorization into cohorts depended on clinical history that participants reported. This CDR3 contains 14 residues. Trimming cost V 4 bases and J 4 bases, with 12 bases left between them. In germline, CDR1 is SGDLS, CDR2 YYNGEE. Original processing methods: For nucleated cells, counts were estimated from reference gene primer amplification. The table came from immunoSEQ multiplex PCR; TCRdb's copy has only in-frame clones and leaves some out. The V and J calls and the clone size are those of that table, but D and trimming were determined from the DNA. The repertoire holds approximately 180,000 clones, with about 77% as singletons.

This clonotype was sampled from a woman between 50 and 59 years old with acute COVID-19. The sample consisted of PBMCs or T cells enriched from blood (not recorded which). The chain joins TRBV9 to TRBJ1-3; possibly TRBD1 for D (5 bases). CDR3 amino acids: CASSIDSSGNTIYF. The CDR3 DNA reads TGTGCCAGCAGCATAGACAGTTCAGGAAACACCATATATTTT.